Listed here are 17 T cell receptor beta chains from one sample, sequenced in a study of T cells in Graves' hyperthyroidism and ophthalmopathy. The CDR3 regions of TCR beta were amplified from RNA transcripts. In the first-round RT-PCR of the TCR CDR3, the HTBI primer set was used. From the multiplex PCR reads, TCRdb called clonotypes with MiXCR, one entry per CDR3 protein. The sample yields 400,000 to 500,000 distinct CDR3 sequences, approximately 14% seen once. Sequencing was done on a sample of blood. The source of these receptors is a woman aged 18-35 years with Graves' hyperthyroidism.

This clonotype has at least ten counts. The V and J genes are TRBV27 and TRBJ2-3; TRBD2 is a possible D gene (5 bases). The germline V gene encodes CDR1 MNHEY and CDR2 SMNVEV (reference sequence). This CDR3 has 12 amino acids. V was clipped by 6 bases and J by 2 bases, with 6 bases between them. CDR3 loop: CASRGDTDTQYF. Here the CDR3 DNA reads TGTGCCAGCAGGGGAGACACAGATACGCAGTATTTT.

This clonotype was observed a handful of times. The gene calls are TRBV19 and TRBJ1-2; the D is unclear. This CDR3 region has 11 residues. V was cut by 6 bases and J by 5 bases, with 7 bases left in between. Germline lookup yields CDR1 LNHDA and CDR2 SQIVND (reference sequence). In nucleotides, the CDR3 is TGTGCCAGTAGGGAGTTATATGGCTACACCTTC. Residues: CASRELYGYTF. Combining the CDR3 with reference TRBV19 and TRBJ1-2 gives the whole variable domain DGGITQSPKYLFRKEGQNVTLSCEQNLNHDAMYWYRQDPGQGLRLIYYSQIVNDFQKGDIAEGYSVSREKKESFPLTVTSAQKNPTAFYLCASRELYGYTFGSGTRLTVV.

This clonotype was detected many times. The rearrangement links TRBV2 to TRBJ2-1, with 10 bases identical to TRBD2. V lost 7 bases to trimming and J lost 9 bases; unmatched junction nucleotides: 9. There are 14 residues in the CDR3. CDR1 and CDR2 (germline): SNHLY, FYNNEI. CDR3 sequence (DNA): TGTGCCAGCATCAGGGGACTAGCGTATGGTGAGCAGTTCTTC. Protein sequence: CASIRGLAYGEQFF. Complete variable domain (other parts from reference TRBV2 and TRBJ2-1): EPEVTQTPSHQVTQMGQEVILRCVPISNHLYFYWYRQILGQKVEFLVSFYNNEISEKSEIFDDQFSVERPDGSNFTLKIRSTKLEDSAMYFCASIRGLAYGEQFFGPGTRLTVL.

In this sample, this clonotype turned up a few times. J is TRBJ2-2 and V is TRBV5-8; 10 bases are shared with TRBD2. The CDR3 runs to 17 residues. V lost 5 bases to trimming and J lost 1 base; unmatched junction nucleotides: 8. Germline assignment: CDR1 SGHTS and CDR2 YDEGEE. The CDR3 spells CASSLHRTSGNTGELFF. In DNA, the CDR3 is TGTGCCAGCAGTCTCCACCGGACTAGCGGGAACACCGGGGAGCTGTTTTTT.

This clonotype was seen at least ten times. The chain carries TRBV12-3 or TRBV12-4 and TRBJ2-1, with 9 bases matching TRBD2. CDR3 size: 15 residues. Trimming cost V 6 bases and J 4 bases; bases outside gene matches: 7. The CDR3 nucleotides are TGTGCCAGCAGGCGATTAGCGGGAGAGTACAATGAGCAGTTCTTC. Encoded protein: CASRRLAGEYNEQFF.

This clonotype has only a few counts. The chain uses TRBV5-1 and TRBJ2-7, with 15 bases lining up with TRBD2. V trimming: 5 bases; J trimming: 4 bases; junction bases outside the gene matches: 16. Germline V gene lookup returns CDR1 SGHRS and CDR2 YFSETQ. This CDR3 comprises 19 residues. Here the CDR3 reads CASSAGTARTSGRVYEQYF. The CDR3 region has the DNA TGCGCCAGCAGTGCCGGGACAGCCAGGACTAGCGGGAGGGTTTACGAGCAGTACTTC.

Ten or more counts support this clonotype. The chain combines TRBV7-8 with TRBJ2-5; 10 positions match TRBD2. The germline gives CDR1 SGHVS, CDR2 FQNEAQ. Trimming at V came to 1 base and at J to 5 bases, leaving 4 bases not matched to a gene. The length of the CDR3 is 15 residues. The CDR3 DNA reads as TGTGCCAGCAGCTTAGTAGCTAGCGGGGGTGAGACCCAGTACTTC. This gives the protein CASSLVASGGETQYF.

This clonotype was counted at least ten times. The rearrangement links TRBV7-8 to TRBJ1-1; D gene uncertain. Germline-derived CDR1 and CDR2 are SGHVS and FQNEAQ. The CDR3 is 14 residues long. Between the trimmed V and J ends, which lost 5 bases and 3 bases, there was a span of 13 bases. This CDR3 is CASSPLGSYTEAFF. DNA of the CDR3: TGTGCCAGCAGCCCCTTGGGGTCGTACACTGAAGCTTTCTTT.

This clonotype was recorded many times. The chain joins TRBV27 to TRBJ1-1; TRBD1 matches 11 bases. The ends lost 7 bases at V and 6 bases at J; junction bases unmatched: 13. The CDR3 has 16 residues. Germline CDR1 is MNHEY and CDR2 is SMNVEV (reference sequence). The CDR3 nucleotides are TGTGCCAGCAAACACTATCCGGGACAGGGGGGGTCTGAAGCTTTCTTT. Its translation is CASKHYPGQGGSEAFF.

This clonotype was seen many times. J is TRBJ2-7 and V is TRBV11-1; no reliable D call. The germline V gene encodes CDR1 SGHAT and CDR2 FQDESV (reference sequence). The CDR3 has 12 amino acids. V lost 5 bases, J lost 7 bases, and 12 bases lay in between. The CDR3 spells CASSPDLGEQYF. The CDR3 nucleotides are TGTGCCAGCAGCCCGGACCTGGGTGAGCAGTACTTC.

This clonotype was observed many times. This chain joins TRBV28 and TRBJ2-7; TRBD1 agrees at 8 bases. V lost 6 bases to trimming and J lost 3 bases; unmatched junction nucleotides: 7. This CDR3 comprises 14 residues. Germline V gives CDR1 MDHEN, CDR2 SYDVKM. CDR3 in amino acids: CASRSPGQVYEQYV. CDR3 nucleotide sequence: TGTGCCAGCAGGTCGCCGGGACAGGTCTACGAGCAGTACGTC.

The V and J genes are TRBV3-1 and TRBJ2-5, with unresolved D. CDR3 size: 16 residues. V gave up 0 bases and J gave up 4 bases, with 15 bases separating them. Looked up from germline, CDR1 is LGHDT and CDR2 is YNNKEL (reference sequence). The CDR3: CASSQDKRGPGETQYF. CDR3 coding DNA: TGTGCCAGCAGCCAAGATAAACGAGGCCCGGGAGAGACCCAGTACTTC.

As to this clonotype: This likely comes from a read error, as the CDR3 has no conserved phenylalanine or tryptophan at its end. The chain is built from TRBV4-1 and TRBJ2-7; the D gene could be TRBD1 or TRBD2 (5 bases each). Germline values: CDR1 MGHRA, CDR2 YSYEKL. This CDR3 is built from 12 residues. The ends were cut back, 3 bases at V and 6 bases at J, with 9 bases in the middle. The DNA of the CDR3 is TGCGCCAGCAGCCACATAGGGACCGAGCAGTACCTC. Its translation is CASSHIGTEQYL.

Worth noting for this clonotype: A read error may be the cause here, since a much bigger clone is one base away. V is TRBV27 and J is TRBJ1-1; D may be TRBD1 (6 bases). Trimming removed 2 bases at V and 13 bases at J, with 17 bases between. Germline CDR1 MNHEY, CDR2 SMNVEV (reference sequence). This CDR3 spans 13 amino acids. The CDR3 nucleotides read TGTGCCAGCAGTTTAGTAGGGGGAGGAAAGGTTTTCTTT. Translated, it gives CASSLVGGGKVFF.

This clonotype was seen more than once but under ten times. The chain links TRBV11-2 to TRBJ1-1; maybe TRBD1 (6 bases). The CDR3 is made up of 14 amino acids. Trimming took 5 bases from V and 4 from J, leaving 14 bases between them. CDR1 and CDR2 from the germline V gene are SGHAT and FQNNGV. As DNA, the CDR3 is TGTGCCAGCAGCGTAGGGGGAGGGGCCACTGAAGCTTTCTTT. Translated, it gives CASSVGGGATEAFF.

Ten or more counts support this clonotype. V is TRBV6-1 and J is TRBJ2-1; D might be TRBD1 (5 bases). CDR1 is MNHNS, CDR2 SASEGT, per germline. The V gene lost 6 bases and the J gene lost 5 bases, with 17 bases spanning the gap. The CDR3 extends over 15 amino acids. The CDR3 coding sequence is TGTGCCAGCAGGAGTATCTTCCAGGGTGACAATGAGCAGTTCTTC. It specifies CASRSIFQGDNEQFF.

This clonotype appeared many times. The rearrangement uses TRBV20-1 and TRBJ2-1; D is ambiguous. Germline V CDR1 and CDR2: DFQATT, SNEGSKA (reference sequence). The CDR3 runs 14 residues. Trimming stripped 0 bases from V and 9 bases from J, with 15 bases between. CDR3 nucleotide sequence: TGCAGTGCTAGAGACCCGCTTAGTCGTCTTGAGCAGTTCTTC. Encoded protein: CSARDPLSRLEQFF.